The 8 T cell receptor beta chains given below trace back to one sample, sequenced in a study of blood T cells in healthy people across ages. The second PCR ran about 6 to 11 cycles with a sample-barcoded 5' primer and J-beta primers. Each CDR3 protein gets one entry after TCRdb re-called the 5' RACE reads with MiXCR. The sample lists around 500,000 distinct CDR3 sequences, roughly 48% occurring once. Sequencing used blood. All receptors derive from a man older than 75 in good health.

The rearrangement joins TRBV4-3 to TRBJ2-3; 10 bases agree with TRBD2. Germline values: CDR1 LGHNA, CDR2 YSLEER. The CDR3 consists of 16 residues. V trimming: 1 base; J trimming: 3 bases; junction bases outside the gene matches: 4. CDR3 in DNA: TGCGCCAGCAGCCAAGGAGCGGGGGGGCTAACAGATACGCAGTATTTT. This codes for CASSQGAGGLTDTQYF.

V usage is TRBV7-2 and J usage is TRBJ2-7; 8 positions match TRBD1. Unmatched junction bases numbered 8, after V lost 3 bases and J lost 1 base. The CDR3 length is 16 residues. The V gene's germline CDR1 is SGHTA and CDR2 FQGNSA. The chain's CDR3 is CASSLGGQGASYEQYF. CDR3 DNA: TGTGCCAGCAGCTTGGGGGGCCAGGGGGCTTCCTACGAGCAGTACTTC. The entire variable domain, with the rest obtained from reference TRBV7-2 and TRBJ2-7, is as follows: GAGVSQSPSNKVTEKGKDVELRCDPISGHTALYWYRQSLGQGLEFLIYFQGNSAPDKSGLPSDRFSAERTGGSVSTLTIQRTQQEDSAVYLCASSLGGQGASYEQYFGPGTRLTVT.

This chain uses TRBV2 with TRBJ2-3; maybe TRBD1 (5 bases). Trimming cost V 6 bases and J 2 bases, with 12 bases left between them. The CDR3 spans 14 residues. Germline CDR1 and CDR2: SNHLY and FYNNEI. This chain's CDR3 is CASRSAGYTDTQYF. The DNA of the CDR3 is TGTGCCAGCAGGTCGGCAGGGTACACAGATACGCAGTATTTT.

This chain connects TRBV20-1 to TRBJ2-1; 12 nucleotides line up with TRBD2. CDR3 length equals 15 residues. The V gene's germline CDR1 is DFQATT and CDR2 SNEGSKA (reference sequence). V was clipped by 6 bases and J by 9 bases; unmatched bases: 12. The CDR3 bases are TGCAGTGCCCAACGACCTAGCGGGAGGGCTAGTGAGCAGTTCTTC. Amino acids: CSAQRPSGRASEQFF.

As to this clonotype: An end of the junction does not agree with germline; a read error may underlie this. The chain combines TRBV5-8 with TRBJ1-1; no firm D call. CDR1 and CDR2 (germline): SGHTS, YDEGEE. This CDR3 region has 13 residues. The CDR3 DNA reads TGTGCCAGCGGCTTGGACCGGAACACTGAAGCTTTCTTT. Encoded protein: CASGLDRNTEAFF.

CDR3 region: CSARDQGSTYNSPLHF. The CDR3 nucleotides read TGCAGTGCTAGAGATCAAGGCAGTACCTATAATTCACCCCTCCACTTT. The rearrangement joins TRBV20-1 to TRBJ1-6; no clear D. The V gene lost 0 bases and the J gene lost 2 bases, with 11 bases spanning the gap. This CDR3 has 16 amino acids. Germline V gene sequence: CDR1 DFQATT, CDR2 SNEGSKA (reference sequence).

This clonotype showed up just a few times. The chain employs TRBV5-1 and TRBJ2-7; maybe TRBD2 (5 bases). The CDR3 spans 15 residues. Germline CDR1 reads SGHRS; CDR2 reads YFSETQ. V lost 1 base and J lost 7, with 18 bases in between. The CDR3 DNA reads as TGCGCCAGCAGCTTGTTGGCAGGCCCTACTAGTGAGCAGTACTTC. Protein: CASSLLAGPTSEQYF. Drawing the rest from reference TRBV5-1 and TRBJ2-7, the complete variable domain is KAGVTQTPRYLIKTRGQQVTLSCSPISGHRSVSWYQQTPGQGLQFLFEYFSETQRNKGNFPGRFSGRQFSNSRSEMNVSTLELGDSALYLCASSLLAGPTSEQYFGPGTRLTVT.

The chain joins TRBV20-1 to TRBJ1-1; D gene unclear. V was trimmed by 0 bases and J by 4 bases, leaving 9 bases between them. The CDR3 sequence is 13 residues long. Germline lookup yields CDR1 DFQATT and CDR2 SNEGSKA (reference sequence). The CDR3 nucleotides are TGCAGTGCTAGAGATCCGATAGCCACTGAAGCTTTCTTT. Translation: CSARDPIATEAFF.